This is a list of T cell receptor beta chains from one sample in a study of cytomegalovirus exposure and HLA in healthy donors. Profiling relied on immunoSEQ multiplex PCR, and the TCRdb table lists in-frame clones only, not all of them. The sample carries 130,000 or so clones, 82% recorded once. The sequenced sample consisted of PBMCs. The receptors were sampled from a woman in her thirties or forties in good health and CMV-seronegative. Each CDR3 is given with its conserved first and last residue. D genes are given only for firm matches. Rows give clone size only sometimes, using once, few, many, or a class for an expanded clone.

d_call: NA
v_call: TRBV4-3
cdr3_length: 17
clone_size: NA
j_call: TRBJ1-3
cdr3_nt: TGCGCCAGCAGCTCCTATTTAGGGGAGGCAGAGGGAAACACCATATATTTT
cdr3_aa: CASSSYLGEAEGNTIYF

d_call: NA
v_call: TRBV14
cdr3_length: 16
clone_size: NA
j_call: TRBJ1-2
cdr3_nt: TGTGCCAGCAGCCAAGACCCTCTTGGGGAGAAGTATGGCTACACCTTC
cdr3_aa: CASSQDPLGEKYGYTF

d_call: TRBD1
v_call: TRBV6-5
cdr3_length: 14
clone_size: NA
j_call: TRBJ1-1
cdr3_nt: TGTGCCAGCAGTCCACAGGGGATGAACACTGAAGCTTTCTTT
cdr3_aa: CASSPQGMNTEAFF

d_call: TRBD1
v_call: TRBV4-2
cdr3_length: 16
clone_size: NA
j_call: TRBJ2-3
cdr3_nt: TGTGCCAGCAGCCAAACGTCGACAGGGGGCACAGATACGCAGTATTTT
cdr3_aa: CASSQTSTGGTDTQYF

d_call: TRBD1
v_call: TRBV27
cdr3_length: 17
clone_size: few
j_call: TRBJ2-2
cdr3_nt: TGTGCCAGCAGTTACGGACAGGGATGGGTTCTGACCGGGGAGCTGTTTTTT
cdr3_aa: CASSYGQGWVLTGELFF

d_call: TRBD1
v_call: TRBV7-3
cdr3_length: 12
clone_size: few
j_call: TRBJ2-1
cdr3_nt: TGTGCCAGCAGCGACAGGGTCAATGAGCAGTTCTTC
cdr3_aa: CASSDRVNEQFF

d_call: NA
v_call: TRBV7-3
cdr3_length: 16
clone_size: once
j_call: TRBJ1-2
cdr3_nt: TGTGCCAGCAGCCCAGGGGCGGGGGTCGACAACTATGGCTACACCTTC
cdr3_aa: CASSPGAGVDNYGYTF

d_call: NA
v_call: TRBV14
cdr3_length: 13
clone_size: NA
j_call: TRBJ1-5
cdr3_nt: TGTGCCAGCAGCCAATCCACAGGGATGCCCCAGCATTTT
cdr3_aa: CASSQSTGMPQHF

d_call: TRBD1
v_call: TRBV7-2
cdr3_length: 15
clone_size: NA
j_call: TRBJ1-1
cdr3_nt: TGTGCCAGCAGCTTTACGACAGGGAGGAACACTGAAGCTTTCTTT
cdr3_aa: CASSFTTGRNTEAFF

d_call: TRBD2
v_call: TRBV9
cdr3_length: 19
clone_size: NA
j_call: TRBJ2-3
cdr3_nt: TGTGCCAGCAGCGTAAAGGTGGGACTAGCGGGAGCTGGGACAGATACGCAGTATTTT
cdr3_aa: CASSVKVGLAGAGTDTQYF

d_call: TRBD1
v_call: TRBV7-9
cdr3_length: 19
clone_size: NA
j_call: TRBJ2-7
cdr3_nt: TGTTCCAGCAGCTCGAATCGCCCGTCGTCGACAGGGATGGTCTACGAGCAGTACTTC
cdr3_aa: CSSSSNRPSSTGMVYEQYF

d_call: TRBD2
v_call: TRBV7-2
cdr3_length: 17
clone_size: NA
j_call: TRBJ2-3
cdr3_nt: TGTGCCAGCAGCTTAGCAGCTAGCGGGAGGGCCGCGGATACGCAGTATTTT
cdr3_aa: CASSLAASGRAADTQYF

d_call: TRBD1
v_call: TRBV28
cdr3_length: 15
clone_size: NA
j_call: TRBJ1-6
cdr3_nt: TGTGCCAGCAGTGCTCCAGGGGGTTGGGATTCACCCCTCCACTTT
cdr3_aa: CASSAPGGWDSPLHF

d_call: TRBD1
v_call: TRBV11-3
cdr3_length: 15
clone_size: NA
j_call: TRBJ2-4
cdr3_nt: TGTGCCAGCAGCTCCGGGACAGGGACGGGAGACATTCAGTACTTC
cdr3_aa: CASSSGTGTGDIQYF

d_call: NA
v_call: TRBV30
cdr3_length: 15
clone_size: NA
j_call: TRBJ2-1
cdr3_nt: TGTGCCTGGAGTGTATTTTCCAGAATCAACAATGAGCAGTTCTTC
cdr3_aa: CAWSVFSRINNEQFF

d_call: TRBD2
v_call: TRBV4-1
cdr3_length: 16
clone_size: NA
j_call: TRBJ2-3
cdr3_nt: TGCGCCAGCAGCCAAGTAGCGACTAGCGGGACAGATACGCAGTATTTT
cdr3_aa: CASSQVATSGTDTQYF

d_call: NA
v_call: TRBV5-8
cdr3_length: 14
clone_size: NA
j_call: TRBJ2-5
cdr3_nt: TGTGCCAGCAGCCCTCTCAACAGGCAAGAGACCCAGTACTTC
cdr3_aa: CASSPLNRQETQYF

d_call: TRBD2
v_call: TRBV11-3
cdr3_length: 17
clone_size: NA
j_call: TRBJ2-2
cdr3_nt: TGTGCCAGCAGCTTAGACCGTCGGCTAGCGGTCACCGGGGAGCTGTTTTTT
cdr3_aa: CASSLDRRLAVTGELFF

d_call: TRBD2
v_call: TRBV10-1
cdr3_length: 14
clone_size: NA
j_call: TRBJ2-1
cdr3_nt: TGCGCCAGCAGTCTAGCGGGAGCCTACAATGAGCAGTTCTTC
cdr3_aa: CASSLAGAYNEQFF

d_call: TRBD2
v_call: TRBV10-2
cdr3_length: 15
clone_size: NA
j_call: TRBJ2-7
cdr3_nt: TGCGCCAGCAGTGGTACTAGCGGGATTACTTACGAGCAGTACTTC
cdr3_aa: CASSGTSGITYEQYF

d_call: NA
v_call: TRBV9
cdr3_length: 14
clone_size: NA
j_call: TRBJ2-2
cdr3_nt: TGTGCCAGCAGCTCACAGACGAACACCGGGGAGCTGTTTTTT
cdr3_aa: CASSSQTNTGELFF

d_call: NA
v_call: TRBV5-1
cdr3_length: 13
clone_size: NA
j_call: TRBJ2-1
cdr3_nt: TGCGCCAGCAGCTTTTATCCGAGCGATGAGCAGTTCTTC
cdr3_aa: CASSFYPSDEQFF

d_call: NA
v_call: TRBV27
cdr3_length: 12
clone_size: NA
j_call: TRBJ1-5
cdr3_nt: TGTGCCAGCAGTTTCCCGGATCAGCCCCAGCATTTT
cdr3_aa: CASSFPDQPQHF

d_call: NA
v_call: TRBV23-1
cdr3_length: 14
clone_size: NA
j_call: TRBJ2-7
cdr3_nt: TGCGCCAGCAGAACAGGTAACCATTCCTACGAGCAGTACTTC
cdr3_aa: CASRTGNHSYEQYF

d_call: TRBD2
v_call: TRBV11-3
cdr3_length: 17
clone_size: few
j_call: TRBJ2-1
cdr3_nt: TGTGCCAGCAGCTTACGGGGCGGGAGGGCCAACGGCAATGAGCAGTTCTTC
cdr3_aa: CASSLRGGRANGNEQFF

d_call: TRBD2
v_call: TRBV9
cdr3_length: 18
clone_size: NA
j_call: TRBJ2-1
cdr3_nt: TGTGCCAGCAGCGTTCTAGCGGGAGGGCCTTCGGGTTACAATGAGCAGTTCTTC
cdr3_aa: CASSVLAGGPSGYNEQFF